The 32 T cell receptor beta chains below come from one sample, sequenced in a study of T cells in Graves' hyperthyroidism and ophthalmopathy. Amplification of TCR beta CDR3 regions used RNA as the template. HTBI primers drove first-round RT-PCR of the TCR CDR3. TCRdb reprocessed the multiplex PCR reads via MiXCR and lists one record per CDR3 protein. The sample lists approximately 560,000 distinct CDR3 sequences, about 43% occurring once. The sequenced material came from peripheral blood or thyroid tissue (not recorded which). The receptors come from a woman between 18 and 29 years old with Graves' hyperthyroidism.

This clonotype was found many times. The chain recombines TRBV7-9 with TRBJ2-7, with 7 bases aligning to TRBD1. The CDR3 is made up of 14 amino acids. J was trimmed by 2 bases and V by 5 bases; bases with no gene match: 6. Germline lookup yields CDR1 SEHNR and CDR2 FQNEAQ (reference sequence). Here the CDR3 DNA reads TGTGCCAGCAGCCCGTCCGGGACAGCCTACGAGCAGTACTTC. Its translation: CASSPSGTAYEQYF.

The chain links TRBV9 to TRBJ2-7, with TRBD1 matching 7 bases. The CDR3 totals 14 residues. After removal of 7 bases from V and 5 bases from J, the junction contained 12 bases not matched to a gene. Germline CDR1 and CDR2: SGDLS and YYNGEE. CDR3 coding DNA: TGTGCCAGCGGAGGACCGACAGGGTCGGACGAGCAGTACTTC. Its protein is CASGGPTGSDEQYF.

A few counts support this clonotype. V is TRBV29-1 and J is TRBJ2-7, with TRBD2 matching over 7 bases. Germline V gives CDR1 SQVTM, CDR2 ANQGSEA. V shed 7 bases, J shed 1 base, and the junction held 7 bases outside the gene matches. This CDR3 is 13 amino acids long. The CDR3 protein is CSAREPRSYEQYF. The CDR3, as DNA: TGCAGCGCGCGGGAGCCGAGGTCCTACGAGCAGTACTTC.

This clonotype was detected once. The CDR3 reads CASSYSRDTTYEQYF. As DNA, the CDR3 is TGTGCCAGCAGTTACTCGAGGGACACCACCTACGAGCAGTACTTC. V is TRBV25-1 and J is TRBJ2-7; D possibly corresponds to TRBD1 (6 bases). This CDR3 spans 15 amino acids. In germline, CDR1 is MGHDK, CDR2 SYGVNS. With 5 bases removed from V and 2 bases from J, the gap between germline ends came to 16 bases.

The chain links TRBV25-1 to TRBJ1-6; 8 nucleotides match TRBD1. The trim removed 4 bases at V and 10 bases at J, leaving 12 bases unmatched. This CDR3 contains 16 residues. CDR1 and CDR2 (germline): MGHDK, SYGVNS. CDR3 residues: CASSARRGQAGSPLHF. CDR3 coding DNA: TGTGCCAGCAGTGCTAGGCGGGGACAGGCGGGGTCACCCCTCCACTTT.

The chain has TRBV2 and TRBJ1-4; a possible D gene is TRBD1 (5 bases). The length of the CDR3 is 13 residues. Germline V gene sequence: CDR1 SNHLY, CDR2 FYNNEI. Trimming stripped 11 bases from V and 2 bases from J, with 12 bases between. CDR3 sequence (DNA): TGTGCCTCCAGGGAGGCCACTAATGAAAAACTGTTTTTT. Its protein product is CASREATNEKLFF.

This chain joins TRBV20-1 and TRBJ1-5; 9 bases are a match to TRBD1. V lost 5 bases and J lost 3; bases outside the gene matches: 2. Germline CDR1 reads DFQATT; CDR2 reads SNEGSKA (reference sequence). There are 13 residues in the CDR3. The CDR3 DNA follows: TGCAGTGCTGGGACAGGGTTCAATCAGCCCCAGCATTTT. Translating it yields CSAGTGFNQPQHF.

The CDR3 loop reads CASRTGGSEQYF. The CDR3, as DNA: TGTGCCAGCAGAACGGGGGGGAGCGAGCAGTACTTC. V usage is TRBV6-6 and J usage is TRBJ2-7; 8 positions match TRBD2. V lost 6 bases, J lost 6 bases, and 4 bases stayed unmatched. The germline gives CDR1 MNHNY, CDR2 SVGAGI (reference sequence). This CDR3 has 12 residues.

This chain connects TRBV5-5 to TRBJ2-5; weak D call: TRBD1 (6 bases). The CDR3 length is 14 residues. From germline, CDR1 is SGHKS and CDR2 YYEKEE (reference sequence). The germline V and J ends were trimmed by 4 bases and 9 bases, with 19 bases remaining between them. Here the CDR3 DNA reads TGTGCCAGCAGCGTTGGGGGCCCCTTGGAACCCCAGTACTTC. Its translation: CASSVGGPLEPQYF.

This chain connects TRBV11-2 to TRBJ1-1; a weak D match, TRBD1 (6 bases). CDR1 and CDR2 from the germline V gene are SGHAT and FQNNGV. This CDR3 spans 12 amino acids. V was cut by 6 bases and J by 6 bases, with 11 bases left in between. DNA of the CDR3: TGTGCCAGCAGGCCACAGGGCCCTGAAGCTTTCTTT. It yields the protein CASRPQGPEAFF.

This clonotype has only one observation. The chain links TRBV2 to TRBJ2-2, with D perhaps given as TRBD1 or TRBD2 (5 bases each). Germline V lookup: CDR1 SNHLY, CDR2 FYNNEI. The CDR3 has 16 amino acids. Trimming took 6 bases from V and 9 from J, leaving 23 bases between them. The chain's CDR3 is CASSQGPGTTDRELFF. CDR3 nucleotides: TGTGCCAGCAGCCAAGGACCCGGGACCACAGATAGGGAGCTGTTTTTT.

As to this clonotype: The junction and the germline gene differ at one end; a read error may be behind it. This CDR3 is CATSDHDMGSGNTEASF. The CDR3, as DNA: TGTGCCACCAGTGATCACGACATGGGGTCTGGGAACACTGAAGCTTCCTTT. The genes are TRBV24-1 and TRBJ1-1; D is unclear. The germline gives CDR1 KGHDR, CDR2 SFDVKD. This CDR3 has 17 residues.

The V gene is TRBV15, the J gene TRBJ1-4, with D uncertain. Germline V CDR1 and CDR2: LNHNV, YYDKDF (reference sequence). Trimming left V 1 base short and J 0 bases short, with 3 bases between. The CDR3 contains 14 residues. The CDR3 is CATSRVATNEKLFF. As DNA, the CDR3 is TGTGCCACCAGCAGAGTCGCAACTAATGAAAAACTGTTTTTT.

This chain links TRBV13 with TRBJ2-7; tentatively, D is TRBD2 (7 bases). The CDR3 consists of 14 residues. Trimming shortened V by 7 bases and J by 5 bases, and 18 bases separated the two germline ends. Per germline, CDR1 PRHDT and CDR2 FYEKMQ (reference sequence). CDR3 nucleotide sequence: TGTGCCAGCACCTCAGGGGAGGGAAGACACGAGCAGTACTTC. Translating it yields CASTSGEGRHEQYF.

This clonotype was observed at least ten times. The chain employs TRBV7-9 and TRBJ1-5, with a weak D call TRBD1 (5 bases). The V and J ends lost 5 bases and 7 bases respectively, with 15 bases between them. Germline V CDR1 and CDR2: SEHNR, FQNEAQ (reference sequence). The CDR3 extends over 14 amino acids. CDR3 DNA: TGTGCCAGCAGCCCCTCGGGGCACGGGCAGCCCCAGCATTTT. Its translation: CASSPSGHGQPQHF. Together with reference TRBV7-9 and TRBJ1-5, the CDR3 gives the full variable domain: DTGVSQNPRHKITKRGQNVTFRCDPISEHNRLYWYRQTLGQGPEFLTYFQNEAQLEKSRLLSDRFSAERPKGSFSTLEIQRTEQGDSAMYLCASSPSGHGQPQHFGDGTRLSIL.

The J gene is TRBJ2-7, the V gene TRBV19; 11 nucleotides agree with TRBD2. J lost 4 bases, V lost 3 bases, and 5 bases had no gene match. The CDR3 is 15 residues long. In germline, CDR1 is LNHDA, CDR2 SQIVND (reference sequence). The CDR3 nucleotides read TGTGCCAGTAGTATTGGGGGGACTAGCGGATACGAGCAGTACTTC. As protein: CASSIGGTSGYEQYF.

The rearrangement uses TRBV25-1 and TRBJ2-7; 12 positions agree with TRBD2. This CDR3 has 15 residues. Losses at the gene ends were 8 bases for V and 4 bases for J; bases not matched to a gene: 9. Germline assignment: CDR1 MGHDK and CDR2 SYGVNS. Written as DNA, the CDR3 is TGTGCCAGCGTTGGTCTAGCGGGAGGGCCGTACGAGCAGTACTTC. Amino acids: CASVGLAGGPYEQYF.

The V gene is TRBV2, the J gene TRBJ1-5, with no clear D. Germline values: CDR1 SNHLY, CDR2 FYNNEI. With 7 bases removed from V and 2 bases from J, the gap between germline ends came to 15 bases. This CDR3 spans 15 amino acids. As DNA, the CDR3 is TGTGCCAGCACCCGGACGGGAGTTGGCAATCAGCCCCAGCATTTT. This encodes CASTRTGVGNQPQHF. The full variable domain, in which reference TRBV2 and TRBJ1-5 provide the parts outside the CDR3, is EPEVTQTPSHQVTQMGQEVILRCVPISNHLYFYWYRQILGQKVEFLVSFYNNEISEKSEIFDDQFSVERPDGSNFTLKIRSTKLEDSAMYFCASTRTGVGNQPQHFGDGTRLSIL.

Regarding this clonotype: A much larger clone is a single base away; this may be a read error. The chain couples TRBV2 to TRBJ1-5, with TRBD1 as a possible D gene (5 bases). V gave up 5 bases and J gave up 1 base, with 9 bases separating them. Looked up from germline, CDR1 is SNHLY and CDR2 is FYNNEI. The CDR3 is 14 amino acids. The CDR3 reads CASSTGWSNQPQHF. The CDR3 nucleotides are TGTGCCAGCAGTACAGGATGGAGCAATCAGCCCCAGCATTTT.

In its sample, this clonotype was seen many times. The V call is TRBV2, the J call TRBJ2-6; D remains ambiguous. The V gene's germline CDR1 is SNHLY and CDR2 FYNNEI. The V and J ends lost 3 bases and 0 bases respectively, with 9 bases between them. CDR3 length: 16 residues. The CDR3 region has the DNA TGTGCCAGCAGTGAGGGGATGCTCTCTGGGGCCAACGTCCTGACTTTC. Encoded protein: CASSEGMLSGANVLTF.

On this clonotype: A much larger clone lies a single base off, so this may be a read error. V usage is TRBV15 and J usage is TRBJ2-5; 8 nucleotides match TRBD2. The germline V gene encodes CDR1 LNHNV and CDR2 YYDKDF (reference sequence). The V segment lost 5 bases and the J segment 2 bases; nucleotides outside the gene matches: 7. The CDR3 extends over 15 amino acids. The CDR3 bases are TGTGCCACCAGCTCCACCATAGCGGGGCAAGAGACCCAGTACTTC. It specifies CATSSTIAGQETQYF.

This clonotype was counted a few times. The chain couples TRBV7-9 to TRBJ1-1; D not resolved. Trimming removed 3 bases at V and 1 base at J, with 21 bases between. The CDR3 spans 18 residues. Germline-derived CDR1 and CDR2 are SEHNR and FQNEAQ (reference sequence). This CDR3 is CASSFPSGSVVANTEAFF. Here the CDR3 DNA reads TGTGCCAGCAGCTTTCCCTCCGGGTCCGTCGTGGCGAACACTGAAGCTTTCTTT.

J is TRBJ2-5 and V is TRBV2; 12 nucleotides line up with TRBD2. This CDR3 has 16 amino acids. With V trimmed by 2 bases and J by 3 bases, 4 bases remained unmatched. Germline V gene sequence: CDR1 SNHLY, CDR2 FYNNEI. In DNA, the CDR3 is TGTGCCAGCAGTGAACTAGCGGGAGGGCCGGAAGAGACCCAGTACTTC. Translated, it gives CASSELAGGPEETQYF.

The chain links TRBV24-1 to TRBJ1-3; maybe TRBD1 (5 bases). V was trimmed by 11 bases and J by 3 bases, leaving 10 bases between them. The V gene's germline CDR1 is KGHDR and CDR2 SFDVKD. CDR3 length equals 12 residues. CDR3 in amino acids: CASRDFGNTIYF. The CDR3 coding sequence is TGTGCCAGCAGGGACTTTGGAAACACCATATATTTT.

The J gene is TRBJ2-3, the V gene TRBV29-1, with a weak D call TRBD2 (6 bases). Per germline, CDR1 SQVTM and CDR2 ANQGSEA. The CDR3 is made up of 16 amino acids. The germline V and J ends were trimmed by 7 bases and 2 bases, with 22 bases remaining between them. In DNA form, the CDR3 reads TGCAGCGCCCCTCCCCCGGGACGGGAGAACACAGATACGCAGTATTTT. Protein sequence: CSAPPPGRENTDTQYF.

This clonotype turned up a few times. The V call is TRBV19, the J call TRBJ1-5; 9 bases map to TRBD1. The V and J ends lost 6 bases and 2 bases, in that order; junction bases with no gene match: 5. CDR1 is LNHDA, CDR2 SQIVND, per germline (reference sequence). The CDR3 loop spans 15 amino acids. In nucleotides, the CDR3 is TGTGCCAGTAGGCGACAGGGGGGACGCAATCAGCCCCAGCATTTT. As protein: CASRRQGGRNQPQHF.

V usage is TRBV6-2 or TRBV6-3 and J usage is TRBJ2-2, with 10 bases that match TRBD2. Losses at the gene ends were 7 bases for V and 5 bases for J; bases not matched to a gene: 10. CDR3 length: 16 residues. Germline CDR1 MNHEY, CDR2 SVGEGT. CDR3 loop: CASISGRATFTGELFF. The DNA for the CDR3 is TGTGCCAGCATAAGCGGGAGGGCCACTTTTACCGGGGAGCTGTTTTTT.

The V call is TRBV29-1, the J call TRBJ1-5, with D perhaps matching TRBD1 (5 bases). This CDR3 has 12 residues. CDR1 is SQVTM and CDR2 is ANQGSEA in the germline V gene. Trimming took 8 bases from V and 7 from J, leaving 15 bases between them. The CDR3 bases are TGCAGCCAAGAGAGGGGTCGGCAGCCCCAGCATTTT. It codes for CSQERGRQPQHF.

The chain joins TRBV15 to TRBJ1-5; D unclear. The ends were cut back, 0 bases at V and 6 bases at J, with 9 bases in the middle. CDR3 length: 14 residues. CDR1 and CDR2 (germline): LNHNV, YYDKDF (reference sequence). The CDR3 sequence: CATSRDYGPQPQHF. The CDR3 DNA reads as TGTGCCACCAGCAGAGATTATGGGCCTCAGCCCCAGCATTTT. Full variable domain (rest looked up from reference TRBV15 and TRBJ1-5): DAMVIQNPRYQVTQFGKPVTLSCSQTLNHNVMYWYQQKSSQAPKLLFHYYDKDFNNEADTPDNFQSRRPNTSFCFLDIRSPGLGDTAMYLCATSRDYGPQPQHFGDGTRLSIL.

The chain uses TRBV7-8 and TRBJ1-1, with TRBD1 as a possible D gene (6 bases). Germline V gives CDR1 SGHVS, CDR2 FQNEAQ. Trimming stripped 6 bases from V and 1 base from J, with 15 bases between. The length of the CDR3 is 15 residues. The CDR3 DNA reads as TGTGCCAGCAGACCTCCAAGGGGGGGGAACACTGAAGCTTTCTTT. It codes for CASRPPRGGNTEAFF.

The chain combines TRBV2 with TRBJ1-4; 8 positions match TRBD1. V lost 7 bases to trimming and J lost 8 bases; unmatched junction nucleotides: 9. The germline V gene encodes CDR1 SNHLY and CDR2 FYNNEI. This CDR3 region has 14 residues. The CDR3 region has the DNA TGTGCCAGCACTTGGACAGGGTTAGGGGAAAAACTGTTTTTT. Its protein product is CASTWTGLGEKLFF.

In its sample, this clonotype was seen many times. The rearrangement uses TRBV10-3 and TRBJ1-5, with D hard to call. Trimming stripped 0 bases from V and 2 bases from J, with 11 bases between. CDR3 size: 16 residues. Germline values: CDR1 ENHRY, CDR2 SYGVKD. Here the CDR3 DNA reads TGTGCCATCAGTGAGTCGGGCACCCAGGGCAATCAGCCCCAGCATTTT. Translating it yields CAISESGTQGNQPQHF.